The 17 T cell receptor beta chains below come from one sample, sequenced in a study of CD8+ T cells in alopecia areata. Reverse transcription of extracted RNA yielded cDNA, which provided the sequencing template. Libraries were prepared by immunoSEQ multiplex PCR; TCRdb keeps only in-frame clonotypes and omits some of them. The sample includes 93,000 or so clones, just over 85% of them seen just once. Treatment defined: oral pan-JAK inhibitor, 5-10 mg twice daily. Here the sequenced sample was CD8+ T cells sorted from blood, taken at approximately week 34, from a patient treated with tofacitinib. The receptors shown here come from a human donor with alopecia areata.

V usage is TRBV5-1 and J usage is TRBJ2-2, with 7 bases matching TRBD2. The CDR3 has 17 residues. Germline trimming cut 7 bases from V and 4 bases from J; bases unmatched to any gene: 16. Germline V CDR1 and CDR2: SGHRS, YFSETQ. The CDR3 loop is CASESSGGGEGTGELFF. The CDR3 nucleotides are TGCGCCAGCGAATCCTCGGGGGGAGGAGAAGGCACCGGGGAGCTGTTTTTT.

This chain uses TRBV7-9 with TRBJ1-2; D ambiguous. Germline V gene sequence: CDR1 SEHNR, CDR2 FQNEAQ (reference sequence). Trimming took 0 bases from V and 6 from J, leaving 14 bases between them. CDR3 size: 15 residues. This CDR3 is CASSLADGLRDGYTF. In DNA, the CDR3 is TGTGCCAGCAGCTTAGCGGACGGGCTCCGTGATGGCTACACCTTC.

The chain links TRBV29-1 to TRBJ1-2, with no clear D. This CDR3 comprises 11 residues. V was pared by 7 bases and J by 3 bases, with 9 bases between. Germline loops: CDR1 SQVTM, CDR2 ANQGSEA. Here the CDR3 reads CSAPDYYGYTF. DNA for the CDR3: TGCAGCGCCCCGGACTACTATGGCTACACCTTC.

This chain joins TRBV18 and TRBJ2-1, with D perhaps being TRBD1 or TRBD2 (6 bases each). The CDR3 is 17 amino acids. Germline CDR1 and CDR2: KGHSH and LQKENI. With 4 bases removed from V and 5 bases from J, the gap between germline ends came to 21 bases. The CDR3 nucleotides read TGTGCCAGCTCACACTCCGCAACCGGGGGCGTACACAATGAGCAGTTCTTC. Translating it yields CASSHSATGGVHNEQFF.

This chain links TRBV7-2 with TRBJ2-7; TRBD2 matches at 11 bases. Germline trimming cut 1 base from V and 4 bases from J; bases unmatched to any gene: 3. The CDR3 covers 15 residues. The germline CDR1 and CDR2 sequences are SGHTA and FQGNSA. CDR3 DNA: TGTGCCAGCAGCTTAGAACTAGCGGGGGTATACGAGCAGTACTTC. This codes for CASSLELAGVYEQYF.

The rearrangement joins TRBV25-1 to TRBJ2-7, with TRBD1 matching 7 bases. The CDR3 is 15 amino acids. With 5 bases clipped from V and 5 bases from J, the junction kept 12 bases outside the gene matches. Looked up from germline, CDR1 is MGHDK and CDR2 is SYGVNS. The CDR3 bases are TGTGCCAGCAGTAATAGGCAGGGGGTTCACCACGAGCAGTACTTC. It codes for CASSNRQGVHHEQYF.

The CDR3 nucleotides read TGTGCCAGTAGTATCATCGCTGGTGACTACGAGCAGTACTTC. Translated, it gives CASSIIAGDYEQYF. The chain carries TRBV19 and TRBJ2-7; D call uncertain. Trimming cost V 3 bases and J 3 bases, with 12 bases left between them. CDR1 is LNHDA, CDR2 SQIVND, per germline (reference sequence). CDR3 length: 14 residues. The full variable domain, in which reference TRBV19 and TRBJ2-7 provide the parts outside the CDR3, is DGGITQSPKYLFRKEGQNVTLSCEQNLNHDAMYWYRQDPGQGLRLIYYSQIVNDFQKGDIAEGYSVSREKKESFPLTVTSAQKNPTAFYLCASSIIAGDYEQYFGPGTRLTVT.

The chain employs TRBV10-3 and TRBJ2-3; the D gene is possibly TRBD2 (6 bases). This CDR3 spans 15 amino acids. In germline, CDR1 is ENHRY, CDR2 SYGVKD. Trimming shortened V by 2 bases and J by 3 bases, and 12 bases separated the two germline ends. In DNA form, the CDR3 reads TGTGCCATCAGTGAGCGGAGGGTCGGGACAGATACGCAGTATTTT. Residues: CAISERRVGTDTQYF.

The count of this clone is one. This chain joins TRBV5-1 and TRBJ1-4, with D uncertain. The CDR3 consists of 11 residues. Between the trimmed V and J ends, which lost 0 bases and 14 bases, there was a span of 8 bases. CDR1 is SGHRS, CDR2 YFSETQ, per germline. The CDR3 here is CASSLEGALFF. For the CDR3, the DNA is TGCGCCAGCAGCTTGGAGGGAGCGCTGTTTTTT.

The chain is built from TRBV7-9 and TRBJ2-1, with D possibly being TRBD2 (6 bases). The CDR3 extends over 17 amino acids. The V end lost 5 bases, the J end lost 8 bases, and 25 bases lay between the germline ends. Germline assignment: CDR1 SEHNR and CDR2 FQNEAQ (reference sequence). The CDR3 DNA reads TGTGCCAGCAGCCCATCGATAGCGGCCGTCGGTGGCGATGAGCAGTTCTTC. It translates to CASSPSIAAVGGDEQFF.

V and J are TRBV7-9 and TRBJ2-3; D not resolved. The CDR3 has 13 residues. Germline loops: CDR1 SEHNR, CDR2 FQNEAQ (reference sequence). V lost 5 bases and J 6 bases, leaving 12 bases between the germline ends. The CDR3, as DNA: TGTGCCAGCAGCCGTACACAGTTGGATACGCAGTATTTT. It is translated as CASSRTQLDTQYF.

V is TRBV27 and J is TRBJ2-2; D is perhaps TRBD2 (5 bases). Germline CDR1 and CDR2: MNHEY and SMNVEV (reference sequence). This CDR3 is 13 amino acids long. V lost 11 bases and J lost 6, with 16 bases in between. CDR3 coding DNA: TGTGCCCCTCGGGAAGGGTCTCCCGGGGAGCTGTTTTTT. The encoded protein is CAPREGSPGELFF.

The chain combines TRBV27 with TRBJ2-1, with 10 bases identical to TRBD1. The J segment lost 13 bases and the V segment lost 8 bases, leaving 17 bases of the junction unmatched. Germline V gene sequence: CDR1 MNHEY, CDR2 SMNVEV (reference sequence). The CDR3 totals 15 residues. CDR3 bases: TGTGCCAGCTGTTCCCTGACAGGGGGCTATGAGACCCAGTTCTTC. Its protein is CASCSLTGGYETQFF.

The sample holds a few counts of this clone. This chain joins TRBV27 and TRBJ1-1, with D uncertain. Trimming took off 5 bases at V and 1 base at J, with 2 bases between the two ends. CDR1 is MNHEY and CDR2 is SMNVEV in the germline V gene (reference sequence). There are 11 residues in the CDR3. Here the CDR3 DNA reads TGTGCCAGCAGTGGGAACACTGAAGCTTTCTTT. Amino acid sequence: CASSGNTEAFF.

This clone appeared once. The rearrangement joins TRBV27 to TRBJ2-7; TRBD2 agrees at 11 bases. J gave up 5 bases and V 5 bases, and 8 bases lay outside the gene matches. Looked up from germline, CDR1 is MNHEY and CDR2 is SMNVEV (reference sequence). This CDR3 region has 15 residues. The CDR3 DNA follows: TGTGCCAGCAGTCCCCTTACTAGCGGGAGAGACGAGCAGTACTTC. This codes for CASSPLTSGRDEQYF.

The rearrangement links TRBV7-6 to TRBJ1-4; the D is unclear. CDR3 length: 14 amino acids. From germline, CDR1 is SGHVS and CDR2 FNYEAQ. Deletions cut 5 bases from V and 7 bases from J, with 14 bases between. CDR3 loop: CASSPGSASEKLFF. The DNA for the CDR3 is TGTGCCAGCAGCCCTGGGTCAGCGAGTGAAAAACTGTTTTTT. The whole variable domain, filled in from reference TRBV7-6 and TRBJ1-4, reads GAGVSQSPRYKVTKRGQDVALRCDPISGHVSLYWYRQALGQGPEFLTYFNYEAQQDKSGLPNDRFSAERPEGSISTLTIQRTEQRDSAMYRCASSPGSASEKLFFGSGTQLSVL.

The chain carries TRBV30 and TRBJ2-7, with D hard to call. The germline V and J ends were trimmed by 1 base and 3 bases, with 7 bases remaining between them. This CDR3 region has 12 residues. Germline V gene lookup returns CDR1 GTSNPN and CDR2 SVGIG (reference sequence). DNA of the CDR3: TGTGCCTGGAGTGCGTGGCGCTACGAGCAGTACTTC. Protein sequence: CAWSAWRYEQYF.